Given below is one T cell receptor beta chain in context. Its cognate antigen is unknown. This sample is part of a study of OX40 agonist ivuxolimab in advanced cancers. Study summary: Every 2 weeks, ivuxolimab was infused into the patients intravenously at between 0.01 and 10 mg/kg. The diagnoses of dose-escalation patients were hepatocellular carcinoma, melanoma, renal cell or head and neck cancer. Study-level results: Among the nonresponders, some also had low normalized T-cell clonal expansion. Clonal expansion by week 6 occurred in CD4+ and CD8+ blood T cells (at 0.1 to 3.0 mg/kg).

Sequencing used immunoSEQ multiplex PCR; TCRdb keeps in-frame clones, though not all of them. The sample consists of around 68,000 clones, 91% of them appearing once. With V trimmed by 5 bases and J by 6 bases, 11 bases remained unmatched. The length of the CDR3 is 15 residues. In germline, CDR1 is SGHVS, CDR2 FQNEAQ. Specimen: CD4+ or CD8+ T cells sorted from blood, collected in a trial of the OX40 agonist ivuxolimab. The sequence was obtained from an adult with an advanced solid tumor such as melanoma, head and neck, liver or kidney cancer. This sequence joins TRBV7-8 and TRBJ1-1, with 8 bases that match TRBD1. CDR3 sequence: CASSPPGQGGAEAFF. CDR3 nucleotide sequence: TGTGCCAGCAGCCCGCCCGGACAGGGAGGTGCTGAAGCTTTCTTT. Variable domain in full (rest from reference TRBV7-8 and TRBJ1-1): GAGVSQSPRYKVAKRGQDVALRCDPISGHVSLFWYQQALGQGPEFLTYFQNEAQLDKSGLPSDRFFAERPEGSVSTLKIQRTQQEDSAVYLCASSPPGQGGAEAFFGQGTRLTVV.